This TCR beta chain came from a study of graft-versus-host responses after intestinal transplantation. As to this clone: Its target is not known.

Sequencing used immunoSEQ multiplex PCR; TCRdb keeps in-frame clones, though not all of them. This sample yields almost 85,000 clones, of which around 91% are seen a single time; 0.1% belongs to the top ten. The starting material was unstimulated CD4+ T cells sorted from spleen or lymph node cells, obtained before intestinal transplant. This receptor was obtained from a human donor who received an intestinal transplant.

The CDR3 spells CASGFGQGARNTEAFF. DNA of the CDR3: TGTGCCAGCGGATTCGGACAGGGGGCTAGGAACACTGAAGCTTTCTTT. V and J are TRBV5-6 and TRBJ1-1; 11 positions agree with TRBD1. The CDR3 has 16 residues. V trimming: 7 bases; J trimming: 1 base; junction bases outside the gene matches: 9. CDR1 and CDR2 from the germline V gene are SGHDT and YYEEEE.